This T cell receptor (beta chain) was observed in a study of response to subunit inactivated influenza vaccine. Broader study findings: Researchers suggested that each seasonal influenza vaccination recruits few new T cells.

This clonotype was picked up a small number of times. Antigen unknown. The CDR3 is 14 residues long. V gave up 3 bases and J gave up 1 base, with 12 bases separating them. In germline, CDR1 is DFQATT, CDR2 SNEGSKA (reference sequence). Using its own MiXCR run on the RT-PCR reads, TCRdb lists one record per CDR3 protein. In the table there are more than 450,000 distinct CDR3 sequences, around 8% of which are singletons. The receptor was isolated from a man in his fifties or sixties who received an inactivated influenza vaccine. The chain is built from TRBV20-1 and TRBJ2-5; D remains unclear. Sequencing was performed on PBMCs from blood, taken about 23 months after vaccination. The CDR3 sequence: CSASSSSSQETQYF. The CDR3 DNA is TGCAGTGCTAGTTCTAGTAGTTCCCAAGAGACCCAGTACTTC.